This T cell receptor beta chain is from a study of blood T cell repertoires in COVID-19. Using immunoSEQ multiplex PCR, the repertoire was profiled, and TCRdb retains in-frame clones only, with some absent. The data hold about 35,000 clones, with around 87% observed a single time. The CDR3 contains 14 residues. Germline assignment: CDR1 SGHNT and CDR2 YENEEA. V was trimmed by 4 bases and J by 5 bases, leaving 9 bases between them. The sequenced sample was peripheral blood. This chain joins TRBV11-3 and TRBJ1-6; TRBD1 might be the D (5 bases). The TCR originated in a man older than 75 with active COVID-19. CDR3 nucleotide sequence: TGTGCCAGCAGCTCAGGGATGAATAATTCACCCCTCCACTTT. Its protein product is CASSSGMNNSPLHF.